Listed here are 25 T cell receptor beta chains from one sample, sequenced in a study of blood T cells in healthy people across ages. A sample-barcoded 5' primer and a J-beta primer mix were used in a second PCR of roughly 7 to 11 cycles. TCRdb ran MiXCR on the 5' RACE reads and lists one entry per CDR3 protein. The table has around 1,800,000 distinct CDR3 sequences, approximately 40% seen once. Sequencing was carried out using blood. These receptors were taken from a human donor in good health.

This clonotype was detected only a few times. The gene calls are TRBV7-9 and TRBJ1-5, with D uncertain. In germline, CDR1 is SEHNR, CDR2 FQNEAQ (reference sequence). This CDR3 has 15 amino acids. V shed 1 base and J shed 2 bases, with 9 bases lying between them. CDR3 amino acids: CASSLETGGNQPQHF. The CDR3 nucleotides are TGTGCCAGCAGCTTAGAGACTGGAGGCAATCAGCCCCAGCATTTT.

This clonotype has just a few counts. The chain has TRBV28 and TRBJ2-4; 11 positions agree with TRBD2. V lost 5 bases to trimming and J lost 4 bases; unmatched junction nucleotides: 10. The CDR3 is made up of 17 amino acids. Germline values: CDR1 MDHEN, CDR2 SYDVKM. Here the CDR3 DNA reads TGTGCCAGCAGTATTCCGGGACTAGCGGATCCGAAAAACATTCAGTACTTC. Its protein is CASSIPGLADPKNIQYF.

For this clonotype: The CDR3 end shows no conserved phenylalanine or tryptophan, and so a read error is likely. The V and J genes are TRBV5-1 and TRBJ2-3; TRBD2 agrees at 8 bases. The CDR3 runs to 15 residues. Germline CDR1 reads SGHRS; CDR2 reads YFSETQ. J lost 4 bases, V lost 2 bases, and 6 bases had no gene match. The CDR3 reads CASSFGTRYADTQYL. The CDR3 DNA is TGCGCCAGCAGCTTTGGGACTAGATATGCAGATACGCAGTATTTG.

This clonotype was detected many times. V and J are TRBV7-9 and TRBJ2-7; D call uncertain. The CDR3 sequence is 13 residues long. The germline CDR1 and CDR2 sequences are SEHNR and FQNEAQ (reference sequence). V dropped 3 bases and J dropped 4 bases, with 10 bases sitting between them. The CDR3, as DNA: TGTGCCAGCAGCTTGGCCGGTGTATACGAGCAGTACTTC. Protein: CASSLAGVYEQYF. Looking up the rest from reference TRBV7-9 and TRBJ2-7 gives the full variable domain: DTGVSQNPRHKITKRGQNVTFRCDPISEHNRLYWYRQTLGQGPEFLTYFQNEAQLEKSRLLSDRFSAERPKGSFSTLEIQRTEQGDSAMYLCASSLAGVYEQYFGPGTRLTVT.

Many counts were recorded for this clonotype. The chain is built from TRBV20-1 and TRBJ2-1, with TRBD2 matching 11 bases. The CDR3 covers 17 residues. V shed 3 bases and J 4 bases; nucleotides not matched to a gene: 11. Germline CDR1 DFQATT, CDR2 SNEGSKA (reference sequence). CDR3 nucleotide sequence: TGCAGTGCTAGCAGACTAGCGGGAACGGAAGCTTACAATGAGCAGTTCTTC. Translation gives CSASRLAGTEAYNEQFF.

CDR3 DNA: TGTGCCAGCAGTGTCGCAGGAACTGTGAATGAGCAGTTCTTC. It codes for CASSVAGTVNEQFF. The chain employs TRBV27 and TRBJ2-1; D unresolved. Germline loops: CDR1 MNHEY, CDR2 SMNVEV (reference sequence). Trimming shortened V by 5 bases and J by 7 bases, and 15 bases separated the two germline ends. This CDR3 spans 14 amino acids.

Ten or more counts support this clonotype. The chain recombines TRBV5-1 with TRBJ2-3; 15 bases line up with TRBD2. V shed 3 bases, J shed 5 bases, and the junction held 7 bases outside the gene matches. CDR3 length: 17 amino acids. Germline loops: CDR1 SGHRS, CDR2 YFSETQ. The DNA for the CDR3 is TGCGCCAGCAGCTACGAACCGGGACTAGCGGGGGGAGATACGCAGTATTTT. This translates into CASSYEPGLAGGDTQYF.

This clonotype occurred a few times. The chain joins TRBV13 to TRBJ1-6; weak D call: TRBD1 (6 bases). CDR3 size: 14 residues. The germline V and J ends were trimmed by 4 bases and 11 bases, with 15 bases remaining between them. Germline CDR1 is PRHDT and CDR2 is FYEKMQ (reference sequence). The CDR3 here is CASSSSGVRTPLHF. CDR3 nucleotide sequence: TGTGCCAGCAGCTCATCAGGGGTGAGGACACCCCTCCACTTT. The entire variable domain, with the rest obtained from reference TRBV13 and TRBJ1-6, is as follows: AAGVIQSPRHLIKEKRETATLKCYPIPRHDTVYWYQQGPGQDPQFLISFYEKMQSDKGSIPDRFSAQQFSDYHSELNMSSLELGDSALYFCASSSSGVRTPLHFGNGTRLTVT.

This clonotype was seen a single time. This may stem from a read error, because a much larger clone lies one nucleotide away. The CDR3 is CASGVQETQFF. CDR3 nucleotide sequence: TGTGCCAGCGGGGTCCAAGAGACCCAGTTCTTC. The rearrangement uses TRBV6-1 and TRBJ2-1; D remains ambiguous. The germline gives CDR1 MNHNS, CDR2 SASEGT. Trimming removed 8 bases from V and 13 bases from J, with 15 bases in between. The CDR3 contains 11 residues.

The chain combines TRBV7-9 with TRBJ1-1; weak D call: TRBD1 (6 bases). The V gene's germline CDR1 is SEHNR and CDR2 FQNEAQ (reference sequence). This CDR3 contains 15 residues. V was cut by 5 bases and J by 5 bases, with 18 bases left in between. CDR3 coding DNA: TGTGCCAGCAGCCCCACGGACAGCCGAGGGACTGAAGCTTTCTTT. It yields the protein CASSPTDSRGTEAFF.

This clonotype was seen a handful of times. This chain uses TRBV28 with TRBJ1-2; D is possibly TRBD1 (6 bases). Germline CDR1 is MDHEN and CDR2 is SYDVKM. The ends were cut back, 10 bases at V and 5 bases at J, with 17 bases in the middle. The CDR3 totals 13 residues. CDR3 nucleotide sequence: TGTGCCACCAAGAGGGGGGGAGGGTATGGCTACACCTTC. This encodes CATKRGGGYGYTF.

This chain links TRBV20-1 with TRBJ2-7; D assignment may be TRBD1 or TRBD2 (7 bases each). Germline CDR1 is DFQATT and CDR2 is SNEGSKA (reference sequence). V lost 1 base and J 3 bases, leaving 16 bases between the germline ends. This CDR3 spans 15 amino acids. The chain's CDR3 is CSARGGQGGDYEQYF. The CDR3 DNA follows: TGCAGTGCTAGAGGGGGGCAGGGGGGGGACTACGAGCAGTACTTC.

The V gene is TRBV29-1, the J gene TRBJ1-1; the D gene is possibly TRBD1 (5 bases). The ends were cut back, 6 bases at V and 7 bases at J, with 18 bases in the middle. Looked up from germline, CDR1 is SQVTM and CDR2 is ANQGSEA. CDR3 length: 13 amino acids. The CDR3 coding sequence is TGCAGCGTGCAGACGAGCGGGGGGGATGAAGCTTTCTTT. It yields the protein CSVQTSGGDEAFF.

The J gene is TRBJ2-3, the V gene TRBV29-1, with a weak D call TRBD2 (5 bases). CDR1 is SQVTM and CDR2 is ANQGSEA in the germline V gene. Trimming removed 2 bases at V and 6 bases at J, with 9 bases between. This CDR3 contains 12 residues. The DNA for the CDR3 is TGCAGCGTTGAACGACGAGGGGATACGCAGTATTTT. This encodes CSVERRGDTQYF.

The CDR3 DNA reads TGTGCCAGCAGTTATGGGGAGCGAAGAGAGACCCAGTACTTC. Encoded protein: CASSYGERRETQYF. The J gene is TRBJ2-5, the V gene TRBV12-3 or TRBV12-4, with D possibly being TRBD2 (5 bases). CDR3 length: 14 amino acids. Deletions cut 4 bases from V and 4 bases from J, with 13 bases between.

The chain carries TRBV4-1 and TRBJ2-3, with D possibly TRBD1 on 5 matching bases. Germline V gene data show CDR1 as MGHRA and CDR2 as YSYEKL. The V gene lost 1 base and the J gene lost 6 bases, with 20 bases spanning the gap. The CDR3 spans 17 residues. The CDR3 coding sequence is TGCGCCAGCAGCCAAGCCTTTGTTCAGGGTGTTTCGGATACGCAGTATTTT. Encoded protein: CASSQAFVQGVSDTQYF.

This chain connects TRBV20-1 to TRBJ1-2, with D hard to call. V was clipped by 8 bases and J by 3 bases, with 16 bases between them. CDR1 and CDR2 (germline): DFQATT, SNEGSKA (reference sequence). This CDR3 spans 13 amino acids. The CDR3 DNA is TGCAGTAGACTTAGGAGGGAGGACTATGGCTACACCTTC. Protein product: CSRLRREDYGYTF.

The V call is TRBV24-1, the J call TRBJ1-1; D is unclear. The V end lost 4 bases, the J end lost 2 bases, and 13 bases lay between the germline ends. There are 15 residues in the CDR3. Germline V gives CDR1 KGHDR, CDR2 SFDVKD. CDR3 sequence reads: CATSDPDSPNTEAFF. CDR3 in DNA: TGTGCCACCAGTGACCCAGATTCTCCTAACACTGAAGCTTTCTTT.

The V and J genes are TRBV5-6 and TRBJ1-3; D not resolved. The ends were cut back, 0 bases at V and 7 bases at J, with 11 bases in the middle. The CDR3 runs 14 residues. Germline V gene sequence: CDR1 SGHDT, CDR2 YYEEEE. This CDR3 is CASSLVSRENTIYF. CDR3 bases: TGTGCCAGCAGCTTGGTATCGCGGGAGAACACCATATATTTT.

The chain uses TRBV29-1 and TRBJ1-2, with 9 bases matching TRBD1. Germline V CDR1 and CDR2: SQVTM, ANQGSEA. This CDR3 region has 14 residues. Trimming removed 4 bases from V and 4 bases from J; junction bases left unmatched: 7. In DNA, the CDR3 is TGCAGCGTTGTCCGGACAGGGGTCATCTATGGCTACACCTTC. It yields the protein CSVVRTGVIYGYTF.

This chain joins TRBV6-1 and TRBJ2-7; possible D gene TRBD2, 6 bases. The J call may be mistaken, given a closer DNA end match to TRBJ2-5. The CDR3 totals 18 residues. Germline V gene data show CDR1 as MNHNS and CDR2 as SASEGT. The CDR3 coding sequence is TGTGCCAGCAGTCCTATCCTTGGCTCCGGGGGTTTCTCGGAGACCCAGTACTTC. It specifies CASSPILGSGGFSETQYF.

This rearrangement joins TRBV10-3 to TRBJ2-1; TRBD2 matches at 10 bases. With V trimmed by 6 bases and J by 8 bases, 4 bases remained unmatched. Germline values: CDR1 ENHRY, CDR2 SYGVKD. CDR3 length equals 13 residues. The CDR3 loop reads CAIRLAGVDEQFF. CDR3 sequence (DNA): TGTGCCATCAGGCTAGCGGGGGTTGATGAGCAGTTCTTC.

The chain employs TRBV7-2 and TRBJ1-2, with 7 bases that match TRBD1. CDR3 length equals 14 residues. Germline values: CDR1 SGHTA, CDR2 FQGNSA. J was trimmed by 7 bases and V by 5 bases; bases with no gene match: 10. The CDR3 DNA is TGTGCCAGCAGCAAGCCGACAGGGAGCGGTGGCTACACCTTC. Protein: CASSKPTGSGGYTF.

The chain couples TRBV29-1 to TRBJ2-7; the D gene is possibly TRBD1 (6 bases). The V gene lost 2 bases and the J gene lost 0 bases, with 8 bases spanning the gap. The CDR3 contains 13 residues. Germline values: CDR1 SQVTM, CDR2 ANQGSEA. The CDR3 spells CSVEPGDSYEQYF. CDR3 nucleotides: TGCAGCGTTGAACCAGGGGACTCCTACGAGCAGTACTTC.

This chain links TRBV4-3 with TRBJ1-1; 7 nucleotides align to TRBD1. V gave up 2 bases and J gave up 7 bases; unmatched junction bases: 10. The CDR3 length is 15 residues. Per germline, CDR1 LGHNA and CDR2 YSLEER. The chain's CDR3 is CASSQPLRDRSEAFF. The CDR3 nucleotides are TGCGCCAGCAGCCAACCCCTCCGGGACAGAAGTGAAGCTTTCTTT.